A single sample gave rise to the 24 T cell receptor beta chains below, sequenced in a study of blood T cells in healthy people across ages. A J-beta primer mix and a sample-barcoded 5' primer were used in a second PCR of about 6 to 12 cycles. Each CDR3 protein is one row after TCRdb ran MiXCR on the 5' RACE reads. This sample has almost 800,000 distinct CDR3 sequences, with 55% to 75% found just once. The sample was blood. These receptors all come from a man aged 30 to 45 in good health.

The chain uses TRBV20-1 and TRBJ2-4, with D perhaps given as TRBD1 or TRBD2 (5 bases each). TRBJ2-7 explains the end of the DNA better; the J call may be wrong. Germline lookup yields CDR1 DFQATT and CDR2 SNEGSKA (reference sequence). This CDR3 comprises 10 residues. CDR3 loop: CSLGTHEQYF. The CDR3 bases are TGCAGTCTTGGGACCCACGAGCAGTACTTC.

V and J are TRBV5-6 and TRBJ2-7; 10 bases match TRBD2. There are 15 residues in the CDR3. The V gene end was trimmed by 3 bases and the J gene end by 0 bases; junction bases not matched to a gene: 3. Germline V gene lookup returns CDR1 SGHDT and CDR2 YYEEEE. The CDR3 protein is CASSYLAGVSYEQYF. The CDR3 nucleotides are TGTGCCAGCAGCTACCTAGCGGGAGTCTCCTACGAGCAGTACTTC.

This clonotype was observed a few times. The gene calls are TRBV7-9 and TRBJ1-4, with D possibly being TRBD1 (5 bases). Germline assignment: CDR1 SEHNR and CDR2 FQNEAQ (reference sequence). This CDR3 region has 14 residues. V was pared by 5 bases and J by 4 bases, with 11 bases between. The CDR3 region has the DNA TGTGCCAGCAGCCCGCGACAGTTTAATGAAAAACTGTTTTTT. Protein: CASSPRQFNEKLFF.

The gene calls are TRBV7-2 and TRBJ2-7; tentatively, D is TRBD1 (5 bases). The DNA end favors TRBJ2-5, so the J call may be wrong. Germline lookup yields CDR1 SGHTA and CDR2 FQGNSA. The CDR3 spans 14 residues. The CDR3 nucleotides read TGTGCCAGCAGCCAGACCTGGTTGGGGCAGACCCAGTACTTC. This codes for CASSQTWLGQTQYF.

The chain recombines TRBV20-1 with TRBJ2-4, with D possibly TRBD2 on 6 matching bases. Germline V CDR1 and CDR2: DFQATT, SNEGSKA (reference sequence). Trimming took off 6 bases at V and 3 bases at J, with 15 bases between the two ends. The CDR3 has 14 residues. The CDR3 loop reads CSADGGVGKNIQYF. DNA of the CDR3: TGCAGTGCCGACGGCGGGGTGGGCAAAAACATTCAGTACTTC.

The CDR3 DNA reads TGCAGCGTTGATTTCAGGGGAAGAGGCTATGGCTACACCTTC. Amino acids: CSVDFRGRGYGYTF. The rearrangement uses TRBV29-1 and TRBJ1-2, with D tentatively TRBD1 (6 bases). Trimming cost V 3 bases and J 4 bases, with 15 bases left between them. This CDR3 contains 14 residues. Per the germline V gene, CDR1 is SQVTM and CDR2 is ANQGSEA.

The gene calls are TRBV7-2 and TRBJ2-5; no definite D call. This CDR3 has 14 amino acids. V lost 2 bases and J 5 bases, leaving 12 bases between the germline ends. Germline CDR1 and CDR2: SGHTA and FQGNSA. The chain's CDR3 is CASSLFPSQETQYF. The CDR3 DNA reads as TGTGCCAGCAGCTTATTCCCCTCCCAGGAGACCCAGTACTTC.

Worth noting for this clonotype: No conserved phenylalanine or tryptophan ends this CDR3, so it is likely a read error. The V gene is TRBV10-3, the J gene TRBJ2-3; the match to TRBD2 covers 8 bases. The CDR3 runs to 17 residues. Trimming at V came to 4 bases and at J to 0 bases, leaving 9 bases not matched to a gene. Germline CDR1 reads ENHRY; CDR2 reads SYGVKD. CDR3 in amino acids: CAISGKSSGSSTDTQYL. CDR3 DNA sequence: TGTGCCATCAGTGGGAAATCTAGCGGGTCAAGCACAGATACGCAGTATCTT.

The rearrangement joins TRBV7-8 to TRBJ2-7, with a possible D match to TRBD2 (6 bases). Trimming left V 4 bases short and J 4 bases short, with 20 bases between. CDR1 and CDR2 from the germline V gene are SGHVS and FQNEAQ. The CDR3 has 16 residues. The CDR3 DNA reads TGTGCCAGCAGCTCTGGATCGGGACTCGTTTCTTACGAGCAGTACTTC. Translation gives CASSSGSGLVSYEQYF.

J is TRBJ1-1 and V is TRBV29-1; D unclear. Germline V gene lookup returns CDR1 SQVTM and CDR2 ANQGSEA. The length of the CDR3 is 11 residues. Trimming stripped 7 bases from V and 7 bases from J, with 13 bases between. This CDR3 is CSGSGNGEAFF. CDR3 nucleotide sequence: TGCAGCGGATCCGGTAACGGTGAAGCTTTCTTT.

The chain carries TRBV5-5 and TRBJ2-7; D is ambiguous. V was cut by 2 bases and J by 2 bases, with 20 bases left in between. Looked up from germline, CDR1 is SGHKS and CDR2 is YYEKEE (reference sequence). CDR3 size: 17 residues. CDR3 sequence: CASSFSGKDQGPYEQYF. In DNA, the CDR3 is TGTGCCAGCAGCTTCAGTGGTAAGGACCAAGGTCCCTACGAGCAGTACTTC.

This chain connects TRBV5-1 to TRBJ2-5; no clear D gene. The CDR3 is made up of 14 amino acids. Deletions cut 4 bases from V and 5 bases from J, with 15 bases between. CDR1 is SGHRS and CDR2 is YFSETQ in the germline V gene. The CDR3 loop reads CASSALATGETQYF. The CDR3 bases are TGCGCCAGCAGCGCATTGGCGACCGGCGAGACCCAGTACTTC.

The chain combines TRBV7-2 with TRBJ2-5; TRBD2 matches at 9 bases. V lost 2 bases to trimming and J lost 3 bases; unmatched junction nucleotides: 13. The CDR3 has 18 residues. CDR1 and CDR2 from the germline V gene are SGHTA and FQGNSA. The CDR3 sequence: CASSLWVSGRSMKETQYF. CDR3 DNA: TGTGCCAGCAGCTTATGGGTTAGCGGGAGATCAATGAAAGAGACCCAGTACTTC. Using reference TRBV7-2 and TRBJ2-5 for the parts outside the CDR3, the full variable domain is GAGVSQSPSNKVTEKGKDVELRCDPISGHTALYWYRQSLGQGLEFLIYFQGNSAPDKSGLPSDRFSAERTGGSVSTLTIQRTQQEDSAVYLCASSLWVSGRSMKETQYFGPGTRLLVL.

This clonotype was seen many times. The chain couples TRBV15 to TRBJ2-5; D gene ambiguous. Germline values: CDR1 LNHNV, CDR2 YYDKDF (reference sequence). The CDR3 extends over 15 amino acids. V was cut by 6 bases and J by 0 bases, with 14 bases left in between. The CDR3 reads CATRGFGRDQETQYF. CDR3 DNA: TGTGCCACCAGAGGTTTCGGCAGAGACCAAGAGACCCAGTACTTC.

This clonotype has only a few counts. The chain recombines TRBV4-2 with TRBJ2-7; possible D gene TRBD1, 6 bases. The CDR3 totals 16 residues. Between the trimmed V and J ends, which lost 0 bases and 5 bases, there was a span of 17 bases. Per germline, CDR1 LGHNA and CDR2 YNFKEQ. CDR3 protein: CASSQEVRGGVHEQYF. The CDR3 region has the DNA TGTGCCAGCAGCCAAGAGGTTAGAGGGGGTGTCCACGAGCAGTACTTC.

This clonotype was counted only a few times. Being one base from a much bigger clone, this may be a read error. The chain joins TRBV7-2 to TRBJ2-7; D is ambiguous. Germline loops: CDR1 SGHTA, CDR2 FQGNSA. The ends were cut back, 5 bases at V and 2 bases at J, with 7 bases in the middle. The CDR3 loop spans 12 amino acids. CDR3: CASSRAPYEQYF. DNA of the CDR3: TGTGCCAGCAGCCGGGCCCCCTACGAGCAGTACTTC.

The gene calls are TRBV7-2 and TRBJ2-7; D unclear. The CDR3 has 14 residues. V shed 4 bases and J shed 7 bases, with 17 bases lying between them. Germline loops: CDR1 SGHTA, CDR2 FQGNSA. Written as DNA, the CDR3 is TGTGCCAGCAGCTCCCACTCCGATTCTCGGGAGCAGTACTTC. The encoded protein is CASSSHSDSREQYF.

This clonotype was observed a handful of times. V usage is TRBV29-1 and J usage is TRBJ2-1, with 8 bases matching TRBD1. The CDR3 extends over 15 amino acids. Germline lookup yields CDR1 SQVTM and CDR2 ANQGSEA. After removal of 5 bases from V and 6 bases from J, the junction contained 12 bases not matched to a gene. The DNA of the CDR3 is TGCAGCGTTTACGGTTGGACAGGGAAGTCCAATGAGCAGTTCTTC. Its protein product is CSVYGWTGKSNEQFF.

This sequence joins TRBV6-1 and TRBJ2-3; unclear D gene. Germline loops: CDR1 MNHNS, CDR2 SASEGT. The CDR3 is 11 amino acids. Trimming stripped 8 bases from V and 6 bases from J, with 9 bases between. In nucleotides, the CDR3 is TGTGCCAGCCACTCGGTGGATACGCAGTATTTT. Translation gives CASHSVDTQYF.

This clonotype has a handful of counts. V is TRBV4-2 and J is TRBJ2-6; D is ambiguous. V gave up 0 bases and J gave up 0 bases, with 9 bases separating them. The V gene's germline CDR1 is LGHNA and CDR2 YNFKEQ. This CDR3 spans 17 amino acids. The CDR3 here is CASSQDRDFSGANVLTF. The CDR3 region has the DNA TGTGCCAGCAGCCAAGATAGAGATTTCTCTGGGGCCAACGTCCTGACTTTC.

CDR3 DNA: TGTGCCAGCAGTCCATGGGTAGGGGATGGCTACACCTTC. It yields the protein CASSPWVGDGYTF. The J gene is TRBJ1-2, the V gene TRBV27; maybe TRBD1 (5 bases). Germline V gene lookup returns CDR1 MNHEY and CDR2 SMNVEV (reference sequence). The ends were cut back, 5 bases at V and 6 bases at J, with 13 bases in the middle. This CDR3 comprises 13 residues.

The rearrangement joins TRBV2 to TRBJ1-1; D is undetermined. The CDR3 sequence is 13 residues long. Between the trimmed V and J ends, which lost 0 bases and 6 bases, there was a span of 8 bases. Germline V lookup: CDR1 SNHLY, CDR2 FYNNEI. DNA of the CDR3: TGTGCCAGCAGTGAAGCTGTCGTTGCTGAAGCTTTCTTT. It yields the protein CASSEAVVAEAFF. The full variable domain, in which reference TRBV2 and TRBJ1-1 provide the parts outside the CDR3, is EPEVTQTPSHQVTQMGQEVILRCVPISNHLYFYWYRQILGQKVEFLVSFYNNEISEKSEIFDDQFSVERPDGSNFTLKIRSTKLEDSAMYFCASSEAVVAEAFFGQGTRLTVV.

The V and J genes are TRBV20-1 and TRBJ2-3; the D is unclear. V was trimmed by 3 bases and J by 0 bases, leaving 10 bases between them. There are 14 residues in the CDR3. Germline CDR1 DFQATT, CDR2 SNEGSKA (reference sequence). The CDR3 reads CSASRQQSTDTQYF. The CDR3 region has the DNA TGCAGTGCTAGTCGCCAGCAGAGCACAGATACGCAGTATTTT.

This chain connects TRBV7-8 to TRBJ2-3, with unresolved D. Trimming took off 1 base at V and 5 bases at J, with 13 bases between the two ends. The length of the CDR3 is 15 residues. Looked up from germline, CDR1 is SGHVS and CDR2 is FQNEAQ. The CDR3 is CASSLGLVPGDTQYF. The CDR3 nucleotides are TGTGCCAGCAGCTTAGGGCTAGTGCCAGGAGATACGCAGTATTTT.